The 15 T cell receptor beta chains given below trace back to one sample, sequenced in a study of blood T cells in healthy people across ages. Sample-barcoded 5' priming and a J-beta primer mix drove a second PCR of about 7 to 12 cycles. TCRdb processed the 5' RACE reads anew with MiXCR; each CDR3 protein has one entry. This table holds fewer than 750,000 distinct CDR3 sequences, under 55% found once. Input material: blood. These receptors were collected from a man of 80 years or more in good health.

V is TRBV12-3 or TRBV12-4 and J is TRBJ2-1, with D possibly matching TRBD1 (8 bases). The V gene lost 7 bases and the J gene lost 6 bases, with 25 bases spanning the gap. The CDR3 length is 17 residues. The CDR3 protein is CASILQGGGGFSNEQFF. The CDR3 DNA sequence: TGTGCCAGCATCCTACAGGGGGGCGGGGGATTCTCCAATGAGCAGTTCTTC.

This chain joins TRBV9 and TRBJ2-4; TRBD2 aligns across 11 bases. The J call is uncertain, as TRBJ2-5 better fits the DNA end. This CDR3 has 16 amino acids. Germline V CDR1 and CDR2: SGDLS, YYNGEE. The CDR3 DNA sequence: TGTGCCAGCAGCCCCGATAGCGGGAGGGTTGGAGAGACCCAGTACTTC. Translated, it gives CASSPDSGRVGETQYF.

This chain connects TRBV11-2 to TRBJ2-5, with D uncertain. CDR1 and CDR2 from the germline V gene are SGHAT and FQNNGV. V was trimmed by 5 bases and J by 0 bases, leaving 13 bases between them. This CDR3 has 15 residues. CDR3: CASSSQRDYQETQYF. The DNA for the CDR3 is TGTGCCAGCAGCAGTCAAAGAGACTACCAAGAGACCCAGTACTTC.

This CDR3 reads CASSYSLGNSYNEQFF. The DNA of the CDR3 is TGTGCCAGCAGTTACTCTTTGGGGAACTCCTACAATGAGCAGTTCTTC. V usage is TRBV6-2 or TRBV6-3 and J usage is TRBJ2-1, with D hard to call. V gave up 0 bases and J gave up 0 bases, with 9 bases separating them. CDR3 size: 16 residues. Germline assignment: CDR1 MNHEY and CDR2 SVGEGT.

V and J are TRBV7-2 and TRBJ2-4; TRBD2 agrees at 8 bases. CDR1 and CDR2 from the germline V gene are SGHTA and FQGNSA. The J segment lost 3 bases and the V segment lost 5 bases, leaving 18 bases of the junction unmatched. The CDR3 totals 19 residues. The CDR3 region has the DNA TGTGCCAGCAGCCAGCAAGGGACTAGAGGGACTTGGGGCAAAAACATTCAGTACTTC. It translates to CASSQQGTRGTWGKNIQYF.

This chain links TRBV12-3 or TRBV12-4 with TRBJ2-1; 12 bases are shared with TRBD2. Unmatched junction bases numbered 7, after V lost 5 bases and J lost 2 bases. The CDR3 spans 17 residues. The CDR3 sequence is CASSPGLAGYPYNEQFF. The DNA of the CDR3 is TGTGCCAGCAGTCCCGGACTAGCGGGGTACCCCTACAATGAGCAGTTCTTC.

The chain employs TRBV6-5 and TRBJ2-5; D is undetermined. This CDR3 has 13 residues. V shed 0 bases and J shed 13 bases, with 15 bases lying between them. Germline V gene sequence: CDR1 MNHEY, CDR2 SVGAGI. The CDR3 coding sequence is TGTGCCAGCAGTTACTCCCGGTTTTTGGAGCGGTACTTC. Protein: CASSYSRFLERYF.

In its sample, this clonotype was seen many times. The chain has TRBV7-2 and TRBJ2-1; D is unresolved. Per germline, CDR1 SGHTA and CDR2 FQGNSA. This CDR3 has 14 residues. The V and J ends lost 5 bases and 4 bases respectively, with 12 bases between them. DNA for the CDR3: TGTGCCAGCAGCCCCCGTGTGGGGTACAATGAGCAGTTCTTC. Its translation: CASSPRVGYNEQFF.

V is TRBV5-1 and J is TRBJ1-5; 8 bases are a match to TRBD1. Germline CDR1 SGHRS, CDR2 YFSETQ. After removal of 3 bases from V and 6 bases from J, the junction contained 2 bases not matched to a gene. CDR3 length: 13 amino acids. In nucleotides, the CDR3 is TGCGCCAGCAGCTGGACAGGGAGTCAGCCCCAGCATTTT. Its translation is CASSWTGSQPQHF.

This clonotype came up once. The chain uses TRBV20-1 and TRBJ2-7; no reliable D call. V was pared by 6 bases and J by 3 bases, with 18 bases between. The CDR3 loop spans 14 amino acids. In germline, CDR1 is DFQATT, CDR2 SNEGSKA (reference sequence). The CDR3 DNA follows: TGCAGTGCGATTCTAACGGCCAGCGTCTACGAGCAGTACTTC. It yields the protein CSAILTASVYEQYF.

V and J are TRBV6-6 and TRBJ2-4, with 14 bases identical to TRBD2. The CDR3 totals 15 residues. Germline CDR1 is MNHNY and CDR2 is SVGAGI (reference sequence). Trimming removed 10 bases from V and 13 bases from J; junction bases left unmatched: 15. CDR3 DNA: TGTGCCACCTATTTGCGGACTAGCGGGAGGTGTGAGCAGTACTTC. It translates to CATYLRTSGRCEQYF.

The chain carries TRBV2 and TRBJ2-7, with 7 bases lining up with TRBD1. With 6 bases clipped from V and 1 base from J, the junction kept 6 bases outside the gene matches. From germline, CDR1 is SNHLY and CDR2 FYNNEI. The CDR3 sequence is 14 residues long. Written as DNA, the CDR3 is TGTGCCAGCAGACCCCCGACAGGGTCCTACGAGCAGTACTTC. This translates into CASRPPTGSYEQYF.

The chain is built from TRBV20-1 and TRBJ2-5; no definite D call. CDR3 length equals 13 residues. Trimming stripped 6 bases from V and 2 bases from J, with 13 bases between. Germline V gene sequence: CDR1 DFQATT, CDR2 SNEGSKA (reference sequence). CDR3 region: CSANPDTQETQYF. CDR3 sequence (DNA): TGCAGTGCCAACCCCGACACACAAGAGACCCAGTACTTC.

This clonotype turned up a few times. The CDR3 coding sequence is TGTGCCACCAGTGAAGAGCGCGTTAAACCACCTGGCTACACCTTC. This codes for CATSEERVKPPGYTF. This chain connects TRBV24-1 to TRBJ1-2; D remains ambiguous. Trimming shortened V by 4 bases and J by 7 bases, and 18 bases separated the two germline ends. CDR1 KGHDR and CDR2 SFDVKD come from the germline V gene. CDR3 length: 15 amino acids.

The CDR3 protein is CSVLTTGAQYF. The DNA of the CDR3 is TGCAGCGTGCTTACCACGGGAGCGCAGTACTTC. The V gene is TRBV29-1, the J gene TRBJ2-5; D is possibly TRBD2 (6 bases). CDR1 is SQVTM and CDR2 is ANQGSEA in the germline V gene. Between the trimmed V and J ends, which lost 6 bases and 11 bases, there was a span of 16 bases. This CDR3 spans 11 amino acids.